This T cell receptor (beta chain) comes out of a study of technical replicates of blood from a few donors. The sample holds one count of this clone. The repertoire was sequenced with immunoSEQ multiplex PCR; TCRdb's copy has only in-frame clones and lacks some. This sample has 85,000 to 100,000 clones, with approximately 93% found just once. Sequenced: T cells isolated from PBMCs. This TCR derives from a human donor in good health.

The CDR3 protein is CATSQDSRRRNTEAFF. CDR3 sequence (DNA): TGTGCCACCAGCCAAGATAGTAGGAGAAGGAACACTGAAGCTTTCTTT. V usage is TRBV15 and J usage is TRBJ1-1; D gene uncertain. V was clipped by 5 bases and J by 1 base, with 17 bases between them. Germline lookup yields CDR1 LNHNV and CDR2 YYDKDF (reference sequence). There are 16 residues in the CDR3. The entire variable domain, with the rest obtained from reference TRBV15 and TRBJ1-1, is as follows: DAMVIQNPRYQVTQFGKPVTLSCSQTLNHNVMYWYQQKSSQAPKLLFHYYDKDFNNEADTPDNFQSRRPNTSFCFLDIRSPGLGDTAMYLCATSQDSRRRNTEAFFGQGTRLTVV.